The rows below give T cell receptor beta chains drawn from one sample of a study of T-cell reconstitution after alpha-beta-depleted transplantation in children. Each CDR3 protein is one row after TCRdb ran MiXCR on the PCR reads. The sample holds approximately 350,000 distinct CDR3 sequences, about 17% seen once. This material consisted of PBMCs, mostly from graft donor cells, taken 360 days after TCRalphabeta/CD19-depleted stem cell transplant. The receptors derive from a male patient aged 2-9 years who had a stem cell transplant for acute lymphoblastic leukemia, so the T cells may come from the graft donor. Each CDR3 is given with its conserved first and last residue. Fields, in order: J gene, clone size, D gene, CDR3 length, V gene, CDR3 protein, CDR3 DNA. D genes are given only for firm matches. Expanded clones are given a class, and other clones once, few, many or no size at all.

TRBJ1-3 | few | TRBD1 | 17 | TRBV5-1 | CASSLAATGRQGNTIYF | TGCGCCAGCAGCTTGGCCGCGACAGGGCGGCAAGGAAACACCATATATTTT
TRBJ2-5 | few | . | 14 | TRBV5-1 | CASSLSEGRGTQYF | TGCGCCAGCAGCTTGTCTGAGGGTAGAGGGACCCAGTACTTC
TRBJ2-6 | . | . | 17 | TRBV5-1 | CASSFMGSLSGANVLTF | TGCGCCAGCAGCTTTATGGGCAGCCTCTCTGGGGCCAACGTCCTGACTTTC
TRBJ2-4 | few | TRBD1 | 19 | TRBV6-1 | CASNVLGQGTSIAKNIQYF | TGTGCCAGCAATGTCCTAGGACAGGGAACTTCTATAGCCAAAAACATTCAGTACTTC
TRBJ2-2 | . | TRBD2 | 15 | TRBV29-1 | CSAPLAGGFTGELFF | TGCAGCGCCCCACTAGCGGGAGGTTTCACCGGGGAGCTGTTTTTT
TRBJ2-1 | few | TRBD2 | 15 | TRBV7-2 | CASSQGLAGGREQFF | TGTGCCAGCAGCCAGGGACTAGCGGGAGGGCGTGAGCAGTTCTTC
TRBJ2-3 | . | . | 16 | TRBV7-3 | CASSFGREPGPDTQYF | TGTGCCAGCAGCTTCGGAAGGGAGCCAGGACCAGATACGCAGTATTTT
TRBJ1-2 | . | . | 15 | TRBV11-2 | CASSLTGAINYGYTF | TGTGCCAGCAGCTTAACGGGGGCCATAAACTATGGCTACACCTTC
TRBJ1-5 | . | . | 15 | TRBV12-3/TRBV12-4 | CASSLVGGDAQPQHF | TGTGCCAGCAGTTTAGTGGGGGGGGACGCTCAGCCCCAGCATTTT
TRBJ2-5 | . | TRBD2 | 17 | TRBV3-1 | CASSQELAGGIQETQYF | TGTGCCAGCAGCCAAGAACTAGCGGGGGGAATTCAAGAGACCCAGTACTTC
TRBJ1-5 | many | . | 15 | TRBV12-3/TRBV12-4 | CASSLALGGRQPQHF | TGTGCCAGCAGTTTAGCGCTGGGGGGGCGGCAGCCCCAGCATTTT
TRBJ1-1 | many | TRBD1 | 15 | TRBV10-3 | CAISAYGTANTEAFF | TGTGCCATCAGTGCTTATGGGACAGCGAACACTGAAGCTTTCTTT
TRBJ2-2 | few | . | 16 | TRBV3-1 | CASSQNLVANTGELFF | TGTGCCAGCAGCCAAAACTTAGTCGCGAACACCGGGGAGCTGTTTTTT
TRBJ2-1 | . | TRBD2 | 15 | TRBV9 | CASSVWGRAEDEQFF | TGTGCCAGCAGCGTATGGGGGAGGGCCGAAGATGAGCAGTTCTTC
TRBJ2-7 | many | TRBD1 | 16 | TRBV27 | CATRGQGRVSSYEQYF | TGTGCCACTCGAGGACAGGGGAGGGTGAGCTCCTACGAGCAGTACTTC
TRBJ1-5 | few | TRBD1 | 20 | TRBV15 | CATSRVGDRGSAYSNQPQHF | TGTGCCACCAGCAGAGTAGGGGACAGGGGATCGGCCTATAGCAATCAGCCCCAGCATTTT
TRBJ1-4 | . | . | 15 | TRBV6-2/TRBV6-3 | CANSYRRGPNEKLFF | TGTGCCAACAGTTACCGGCGGGGCCCGAATGAAAAACTGTTTTTT
TRBJ2-2 | few | TRBD2 | 18 | TRBV4-2 | CASSQEPTSGGITGELFF | TGTGCCAGCAGCCAAGAACCGACTAGCGGGGGGATCACCGGGGAGCTGTTTTTT
TRBJ1-1 | once | TRBD1 | 15 | TRBV2 | CASSEGTGRPTEAFF | TGTGCCAGCAGTGAAGGGACAGGGCGCCCCACTGAAGCTTTCTTT
TRBJ2-1 | . | . | 14 | TRBV4-2 | CASSQVVGSDEQFF | TGTGCCAGCAGCCAAGTCGTGGGAAGCGATGAGCAGTTCTTC
TRBJ2-3 | few | . | 15 | TRBV3-1 | CASSQDPWGGDTQYF | TGTGCCAGCAGCCAAGACCCCTGGGGAGGAGATACGCAGTATTTT
TRBJ2-7 | . | . | 15 | TRBV28 | CASSFRTLAHYEQYF | TGTGCCAGCAGTTTCAGGACACTCGCCCACTACGAGCAGTACTTC
TRBJ1-1 | . | TRBD1 | 14 | TRBV10-3 | CAISDGTVRTEAFF | TGTGCCATCAGTGATGGGACAGTAAGGACTGAAGCTTTCTTT
TRBJ2-7 | . | . | 17 | TRBV5-1 | CASSLASSAGPPLGQYF | TGCGCCAGCAGCTTGGCCTCGTCCGCAGGACCACCTTTGGGGCAGTACTTC
TRBJ2-1 | . | TRBD2 | 16 | TRBV20-1 | CSARESSGVSGNEQFF | TGCAGTGCTAGAGAGTCTAGCGGGGTTTCGGGCAATGAGCAGTTCTTC
TRBJ2-1 | few | TRBD2 | 17 | TRBV28 | CASSLRGGLAGSNEQFF | TGTGCCAGCAGTTTAAGGGGTGGACTAGCGGGGTCCAATGAGCAGTTCTTC
TRBJ2-7 | many | TRBD2 | 15 | TRBV5-1 | CASSVPGTRSGEQYF | TGCGCCAGCAGCGTACCCGGGACTAGGAGTGGCGAGCAGTACTTC
TRBJ1-3 | . | . | 12 | TRBV30 | CAWSEVWNTIYF | TGTGCCTGGAGTGAGGTTTGGAACACCATATATTTT
TRBJ2-1 | . | . | 15 | TRBV5-1 | CASSLRTGLRNEQFF | TGCGCCAGCAGCTTGCGTACAGGGTTGCGTAATGAGCAGTTCTTC
TRBJ2-3 | . | TRBD2 | 20 | TRBV3-1 | CASSQATGTSGSGGTDTQYF | TGTGCCAGCAGCCAAGCCACCGGTACTAGCGGGAGCGGGGGCACAGATACGCAGTATTTT
TRBJ2-6 | few | . | 18 | TRBV4-1 | CASNPSGNFPFGANVLTF | TGCGCCAGCAATCCCTCCGGGAACTTCCCTTTTGGGGCCAACGTCCTGACTTTC
TRBJ2-3 | few | . | 14 | TRBV27 | CASSLLPATDTQYF | TGTGCCAGCAGTTTACTCCCAGCCACAGATACGCAGTATTTT
TRBJ2-2 | . | . | 17 | TRBV4-2 | CASSQDRGGHFPGELFF | TGTGCCAGCAGCCAAGATCGCGGGGGACACTTCCCCGGGGAGCTGTTTTTT
TRBJ2-7 | few | TRBD2 | 16 | TRBV4-3 | CASSQGTSGATYEQYF | TGCGCCAGCAGCCAAGGAACTAGCGGGGCGACCTACGAGCAGTACTTC
TRBJ2-1 | few | . | 16 | TRBV19 | CASSHLLGDPYNEQFF | TGTGCCAGTAGTCACCTACTAGGCGACCCCTACAATGAGCAGTTCTTC
TRBJ2-2 | . | . | 12 | TRBV6-5 | CASRGIGGELFF | TGTGCCAGCAGGGGCATTGGAGGGGAGCTGTTTTTT
TRBJ2-3 | few | . | 12 | TRBV9 | CASSVYTDTQYF | TGTGCCAGCAGCGTGTACACAGATACGCAGTATTTT
TRBJ2-4 | few | . | 15 | TRBV21-1 | CASSKRNIAKNIQYF | TGTGCCAGCAGCAAAAGGAATATAGCCAAAAACATTCAGTACTTC
TRBJ1-3 | many | . | 18 | TRBV4-1 | CASSLEYRRPVSGNTIYF | TGCGCCAGCAGCCTGGAGTACCGACGACCCGTCTCTGGAAACACCATATATTTT
TRBJ1-6 | many | . | 13 | TRBV28 | CASSLDMASPLHF | TGTGCCAGCAGTTTGGACATGGCATCACCCCTCCACTTT
TRBJ2-5 | many | TRBD1 | 14 | TRBV4-2 | CASSLTGNQETQYF | TGTGCCAGCAGCCTGACAGGGAACCAAGAGACCCAGTACTTC
TRBJ1-1 | many | . | 13 | TRBV7-3 | CASSFEGDTEAFF | TGTGCCAGCAGCTTTGAGGGGGACACTGAAGCTTTCTTT
TRBJ2-5 | many | TRBD1 | 12 | TRBV29-1 | CSSRTGGETQYF | TGCAGCTCGCGGACAGGCGGCGAGACCCAGTACTTC
TRBJ2-7 | . | TRBD2 | 14 | TRBV5-5 | CASSLWTSADEQYF | TGTGCCAGCAGCTTGTGGACTAGCGCTGACGAGCAGTACTTC
TRBJ2-3 | few | . | 13 | TRBV12-3/TRBV12-4 | CASSLGGCDTQYF | TGTGCCAGCAGTTTAGGAGGTTGCGATACGCAGTATTTT
TRBJ2-2 | . | TRBD2 | 18 | TRBV7-8 | CASSLGGLAGLNTGELFF | TGTGCCAGCAGCTTAGGGGGACTAGCGGGATTGAACACCGGGGAGCTGTTTTTT
TRBJ2-1 | many | TRBD2 | 15 | TRBV28 | CASSFFAGESNEQFF | TGTGCCAGCAGTTTCTTTGCGGGAGAAAGCAATGAGCAGTTCTTC
TRBJ2-7 | few | . | 15 | TRBV18 | CASSPQGGIAYEQYF | TGTGCCAGCTCACCACAGGGGGGGATAGCATACGAGCAGTACTTC
TRBJ2-7 | few | . | 17 | TRBV9 | CASSVHPSRTSSYEQYF | TGTGCCAGCAGCGTACATCCGTCCCGGACGAGCTCCTACGAGCAGTACTTC
TRBJ2-4 | few | . | 15 | TRBV28 | CASSPRGLAKNIQYF | TGTGCCAGCAGTCCAAGGGGACTAGCCAAAAACATTCAGTACTTC
TRBJ1-3 | many | . | 12 | TRBV12-3/TRBV12-4 | CASSFPGNTIYF | TGTGCCAGCAGTTTCCCTGGAAACACCATATATTTT
TRBJ2-5 | many | . | 14 | TRBV12-3/TRBV12-4 | CASSLERIQETQYF | TGTGCCAGCAGTTTAGAGCGGATCCAAGAGACCCAGTACTTC
TRBJ2-7 | many | . | 12 | TRBV5-1 | CASSLDGYEQYF | TGCGCCAGCAGCTTGGACGGCTACGAGCAGTACTTC
TRBJ2-1 | . | . | 13 | TRBV5-1 | CASSLGPHNEQFF | TGCGCCAGCAGCTTGGGGCCCCACAATGAGCAGTTCTTC